This T cell receptor beta chain emerged from a study of shared clonotypes between healthy human individuals. General study findings and limits: It was observed that 4% to 6% of naive CD4 clonotypes were shared across a handful of donors. Among donors, clonotype sharing was expected to be affected by sequencing depth. Naive subsets tended to show greater estimated richness than memory subsets. Generation of non-shared clonotypes was less probable than generation of clonotypes shared by all four donors.

A note on this clone: Antigen: not known.

Sequenced by immunoSEQ multiplex PCR; TCRdb stores in-frame clones only, minus some. Of around 1,000,000 clones detected, 60% to 80% appear once; the ten largest clones hold about 0.94%. This CDR3 has 16 amino acids. V dropped 1 base and J dropped 0 bases, with 10 bases sitting between them. CDR1 and CDR2 (germline): GTSNPN, SVGIG (reference sequence). The rearrangement uses TRBV30 and TRBJ1-6; no reliable D call. The receptor was derived from a man younger than 35 in good health. Some clones in this sample may be carry-over from other donors' samples. Sequenced material: memory CD4+ T cells from PBMCs. Indicated subset: CD45RA-negative fraction. CDR3 in amino acids: CAWSAPVYSYNSPLHF. The CDR3 coding sequence is TGTGCCTGGAGTGCCCCCGTGTACTCCTATAATTCACCCCTCCACTTT. The variable domain in full, completed from reference TRBV30 and TRBJ1-6, reads SQTIHQWPATLVQPVGSPLSLECTVEGTSNPNLYWYRQAAGRGLQLLFYSVGIGQISSEVPQNLSASRPQDRQFILSSKKLLLSDSGFYLCAWSAPVYSYNSPLHFGNGTRLTVT.